This is a list of T cell receptor beta chains from one sample in a study of blood T cell repertoires in COVID-19. Measured with immunoSEQ multiplex PCR; TCRdb has only the in-frame clones, and not every one. This repertoire shows roughly 190,000 clones, around 82% found once; its top ten account for more than 4.5%. The specimen sequenced was PBMCs or T cells enriched from blood (not recorded which). Receptor source: a woman aged 55-70 years with acute COVID-19. The CDR3 runs from the conserved cysteine through the conserved F or W. Fields, in order: J gene, clone size, V gene, D gene, CDR3 DNA, CDR3 protein. A D gene is named only where the DNA matches it firmly. Expanded clones get a size class; other rows say once, few or many, or leave the size out.

j_call: TRBJ1-1; clone_size: .; v_call: TRBV9; d_call: TRBD1; cdr3_nt: TGTGCCAGCAGCTCGCAACAGGGGCGGGACACTGAAGCTTTCTTT; cdr3_aa: CASSSQQGRDTEAFF
j_call: TRBJ1-2; clone_size: .; v_call: TRBV2; d_call: .; cdr3_nt: TGTGCCAGCAGTGAAGCGCAGGGCTACACCTTC; cdr3_aa: CASSEAQGYTF
j_call: TRBJ1-2; clone_size: .; v_call: TRBV10-1; d_call: .; cdr3_nt: TGCGCCAGCAGTGCCCTACCAGGGTTTGGCTACACCTTC; cdr3_aa: CASSALPGFGYTF
j_call: TRBJ2-2; clone_size: .; v_call: TRBV24-1; d_call: TRBD1; cdr3_nt: TGTGCCACCAGTGCAACAGGGGGCCCGAACACCGGGGAGCTGTTTTTT; cdr3_aa: CATSATGGPNTGELFF
j_call: TRBJ1-2; clone_size: once; v_call: TRBV23-1; d_call: .; cdr3_nt: TGCGCCAGAATGAAGGGGGTCTGCTACTATGGCTACACCTTC; cdr3_aa: CARMKGVCYYGYTF
j_call: TRBJ1-1; clone_size: .; v_call: TRBV6-4; d_call: TRBD1; cdr3_nt: TGTGCCAGCAGAAGGGGGACAGACACTGAAGCTTTCTTT; cdr3_aa: CASRRGTDTEAFF
j_call: TRBJ1-2; clone_size: .; v_call: TRBV9; d_call: TRBD1; cdr3_nt: TGTGCCAGCAGCCCCCCCCGGACAGGGGATAACTATGGCTACACCTTC; cdr3_aa: CASSPPRTGDNYGYTF
j_call: TRBJ1-5; clone_size: .; v_call: TRBV6-2/TRBV6-3; d_call: TRBD1; cdr3_nt: TGTGCCAGCAGTTTAAACAGGGGGCCCAATCAGCCCCAGCATTTT; cdr3_aa: CASSLNRGPNQPQHF
j_call: TRBJ1-5; clone_size: .; v_call: TRBV27; d_call: .; cdr3_nt: TGTGCCAGCAGTTTATCGCCAGGGCAGGGTCAGCCCCAGCATTTT; cdr3_aa: CASSLSPGQGQPQHF
j_call: TRBJ1-6; clone_size: .; v_call: TRBV19; d_call: .; cdr3_nt: TGTGCCAGTAGAGGACAGTTTAATTCACCCCTCCACTTT; cdr3_aa: CASRGQFNSPLHF
j_call: TRBJ2-1; clone_size: .; v_call: TRBV4-3; d_call: TRBD1; cdr3_nt: TGCGCCAGCAGCCAAGGGTACAGGGGATTCTACAATGAGCAGTTCTTC; cdr3_aa: CASSQGYRGFYNEQFF
j_call: TRBJ2-3; clone_size: .; v_call: TRBV7-8; d_call: TRBD2; cdr3_nt: TGTGCCAGCAGCTTATACGGGGGGGCCGTAGATACGCAGTATTTT; cdr3_aa: CASSLYGGAVDTQYF
j_call: TRBJ1-4; clone_size: .; v_call: TRBV20-1; d_call: .; cdr3_nt: TGCAGTGCAGAGCGTGAAAAACTGTTTTTT; cdr3_aa: CSAEREKLFF
j_call: TRBJ2-5; clone_size: .; v_call: TRBV28; d_call: .; cdr3_nt: TGTGCCAGCACCCCCCCAGGGCTCTCCGGGACCCAGTACTTC; cdr3_aa: CASTPPGLSGTQYF